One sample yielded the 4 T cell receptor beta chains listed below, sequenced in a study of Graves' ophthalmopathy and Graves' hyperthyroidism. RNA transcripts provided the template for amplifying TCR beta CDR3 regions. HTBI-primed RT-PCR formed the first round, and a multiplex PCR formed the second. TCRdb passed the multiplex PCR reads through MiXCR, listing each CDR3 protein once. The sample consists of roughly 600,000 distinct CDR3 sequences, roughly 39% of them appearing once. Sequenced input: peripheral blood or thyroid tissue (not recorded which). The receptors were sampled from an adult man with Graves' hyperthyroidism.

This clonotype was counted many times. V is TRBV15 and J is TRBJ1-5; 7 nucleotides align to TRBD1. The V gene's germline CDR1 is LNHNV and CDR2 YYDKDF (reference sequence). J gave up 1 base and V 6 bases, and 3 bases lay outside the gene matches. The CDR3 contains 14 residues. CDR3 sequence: CATRSGGSNQPQHF. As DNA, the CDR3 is TGTGCCACCAGGTCAGGGGGGAGCAATCAGCCCCAGCATTTT.

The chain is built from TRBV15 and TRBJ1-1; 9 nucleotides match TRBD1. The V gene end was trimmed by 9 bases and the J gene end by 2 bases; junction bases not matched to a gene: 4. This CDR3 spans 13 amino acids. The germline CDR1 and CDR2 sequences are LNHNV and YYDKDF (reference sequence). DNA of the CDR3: TGTGCCACAAGGACAGGGGTTAACACTGAAGCTTTCTTT. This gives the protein CATRTGVNTEAFF.

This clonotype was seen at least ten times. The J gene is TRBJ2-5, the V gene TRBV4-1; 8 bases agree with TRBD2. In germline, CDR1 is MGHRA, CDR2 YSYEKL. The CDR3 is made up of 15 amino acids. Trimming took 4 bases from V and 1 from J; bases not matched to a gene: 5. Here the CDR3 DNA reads TGCGCCAGCAGCCCCGAGCGGGAGCGCCAAGAGACCCAGTACTTC. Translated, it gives CASSPERERQETQYF.

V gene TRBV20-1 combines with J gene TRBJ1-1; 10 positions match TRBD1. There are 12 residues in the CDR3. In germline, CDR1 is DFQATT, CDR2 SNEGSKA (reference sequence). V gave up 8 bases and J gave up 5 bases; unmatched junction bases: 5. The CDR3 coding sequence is TGCAGTTACCGGGACAGGGGAACTGAAGCTTTCTTT. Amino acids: CSYRDRGTEAFF.